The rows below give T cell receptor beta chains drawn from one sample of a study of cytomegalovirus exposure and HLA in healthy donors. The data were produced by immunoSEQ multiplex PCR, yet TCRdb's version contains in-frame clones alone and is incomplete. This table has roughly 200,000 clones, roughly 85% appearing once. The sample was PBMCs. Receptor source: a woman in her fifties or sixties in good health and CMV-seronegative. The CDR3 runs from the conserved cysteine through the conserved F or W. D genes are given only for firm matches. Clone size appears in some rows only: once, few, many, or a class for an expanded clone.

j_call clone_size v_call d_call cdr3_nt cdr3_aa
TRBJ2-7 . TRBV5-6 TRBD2 TGTGCCAGCAGCTCTAGGACTAGCGGGGAAAATCTCTACGAGCAGTACTTC CASSSRTSGENLYEQYF
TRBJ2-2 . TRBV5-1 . TGCGCCAGCAGTTACGGGACACGTAACACCGGGGAGCTGTTTTTT CASSYGTRNTGELFF
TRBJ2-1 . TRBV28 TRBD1 TGTGCCAGCAGGAAAAACAGGGGGCAGACACCCGATTACAATGAGCAGTTCTTC CASRKNRGQTPDYNEQFF
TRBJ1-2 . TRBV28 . TGTGCCAGCACCGAACAGGGTGTTTCATATGGCTACACCTTC CASTEQGVSYGYTF
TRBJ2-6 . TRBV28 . TGTGCCAGCAGCCTCGGGGGTAGGGGGGCCAACGTCCTGACTTTC CASSLGGRGANVLTF
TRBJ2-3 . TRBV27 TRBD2 TGTGCCAGCAAGTTAGCGGGAGGGCAGGGTACGCAGTATTTT CASKLAGGQGTQYF
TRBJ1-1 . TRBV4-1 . TGCGCCAGCAGCCAAGACCCCAACCGGGGGGCGCAAGGTGGGTTTGAAGCTTTCTTT CASSQDPNRGAQGGFEAFF
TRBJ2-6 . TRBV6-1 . TGTGCCAGCAGTGGACATAACTCTGGGGCCAACGTCCTGACTTTC CASSGHNSGANVLTF
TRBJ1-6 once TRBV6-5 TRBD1 TGTGCCAGCAGTTACCGGGACAGTTATAATTCACCCCTCCACTTT CASSYRDSYNSPLHF
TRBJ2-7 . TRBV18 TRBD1 TGTGCCAGCACAACGACAGGGGGCTGGGACGAGCAGTACTTC CASTTTGGWDEQYF
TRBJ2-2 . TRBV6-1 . TGTGCCAGCTGTAAGACCCTACTAAACACCGGGGAGCTGTTTTTT CASCKTLLNTGELFF
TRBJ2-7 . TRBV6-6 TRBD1 TGTGCCAGCAGTAGGGCCCAGGGACAGGGAGTCTACGAGCAGTACTTC CASSRAQGQGVYEQYF
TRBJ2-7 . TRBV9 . TGTGCCAGCAGCGCCCAAGGGGCCTCATTTACCTACGAGCAGTACTTC CASSAQGASFTYEQYF
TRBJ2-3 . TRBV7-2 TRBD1 TGTGCCAGCAGCTGGGGACAGGGAAAGGATACGCAGTATTTT CASSWGQGKDTQYF
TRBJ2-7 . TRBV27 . TGTGCCAGCCGGCTTGCGACAGGAGAGCTCTACGAGCAGTACTTC CASRLATGELYEQYF
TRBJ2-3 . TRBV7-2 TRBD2 TGTGCCAGCAGCTTAGCTTGGACTAGTACAGATACGCAGTATTTT CASSLAWTSTDTQYF
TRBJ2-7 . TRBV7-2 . TGTGCCAGCAGGGCAGACGGGGGAATGGTTGAGCAGTACTTC CASRADGGMVEQYF
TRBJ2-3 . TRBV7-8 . TGTGCCAGCAGCGAAAAGGACTGGATAAGCACAGATACGCAGTATTTT CASSEKDWISTDTQYF
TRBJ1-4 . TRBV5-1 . TGCGCCAGCAGCTTTTACGGGTCAACTAATGAAAAACTGTTTTTT CASSFYGSTNEKLFF
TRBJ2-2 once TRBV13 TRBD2 TGTGCCAGCAGGCCCGGGACTAGAAACACCGGGGAGCTGTTTTTT CASRPGTRNTGELFF
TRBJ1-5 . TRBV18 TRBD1 TGTGCCAGCTCACACCTCGCTCTTACCGGGACAGTAAATCAGCCCCAGCATTTT CASSHLALTGTVNQPQHF
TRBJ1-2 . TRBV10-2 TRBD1 TGCGCCAGCACGGACAGGCCGGGTTATGGCTACACCTTC CASTDRPGYGYTF
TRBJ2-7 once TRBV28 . TGTGCCAGCACCACACTAGAGGACGAGCAGTACTTC CASTTLEDEQYF
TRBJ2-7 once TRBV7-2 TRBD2 TGTGCCAGCAGCTTAACCGGGACTAGCGGGACCGAGCAGTACTTC CASSLTGTSGTEQYF
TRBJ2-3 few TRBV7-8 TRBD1 TGTGCCAGCAGCTTAGGAAGGGGACAGACCCTCACAGATACGCAGTATTTT CASSLGRGQTLTDTQYF
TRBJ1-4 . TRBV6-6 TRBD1 TGTGCCAGCAGCACTAAGGGACAGGGCGGGGGAAAACTGTTTTTT CASSTKGQGGGKLFF
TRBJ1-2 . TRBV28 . TGTGCCAGCAGTTTAAGCAGGGCAGATGGCTACACCTTC CASSLSRADGYTF
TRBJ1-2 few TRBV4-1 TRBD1 TGCGCCAGCAGCCGGGGTCTGACAGGGTTGAGTTATGGCTACACCTTC CASSRGLTGLSYGYTF
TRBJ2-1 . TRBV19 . TGTGCCAGTAGTATGCACTCCACCTACAATGAGCAGTTCTTC CASSMHSTYNEQFF
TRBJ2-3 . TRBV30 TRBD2 TGTGCCTTAGCGGGAGGTTCTTCAGATACGCAGTATTTT CALAGGSSDTQYF
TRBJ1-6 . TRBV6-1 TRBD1 TGTGCCGGTGGGATGACAGGGATTAATTCACCCCTCCACTTT CAGGMTGINSPLHF
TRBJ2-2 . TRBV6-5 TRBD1 TGTGCCAGCAGTCACCGGGACAGGGCCACCGGGGAGCTGTTTTTT CASSHRDRATGELFF
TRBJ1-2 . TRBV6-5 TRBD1 TGTGCCAGCAGTTACACGTCCCGGGACAGGGGCAATGGCTACACCTTC CASSYTSRDRGNGYTF
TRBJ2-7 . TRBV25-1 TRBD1 TGTGCCAGCAGTAGATGGGACAGGGGTATTTCTAGGTACGAGCAGTACTTC CASSRWDRGISRYEQYF
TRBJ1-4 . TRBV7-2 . TGTGCCAGCAGCGCCCCTCCTATTGGAAAACTGTTTTTT CASSAPPIGKLFF
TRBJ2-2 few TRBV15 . TGTGCCACCAGCAGAGACCAGACTAGTACGAACACCGGGGAGCTGTTTTTT CATSRDQTSTNTGELFF
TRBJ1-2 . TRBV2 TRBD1 TGTGCCATCCCCGAGGGACAGGGCCCCGCTAACTATGGCTACACCTTC CAIPEGQGPANYGYTF
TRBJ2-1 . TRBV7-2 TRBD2 TGTGCCAGCAGCTTAGGGACTAGCGGATTTCTCAATGAGCAGTTCTTC CASSLGTSGFLNEQFF
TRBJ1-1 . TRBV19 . TGTGCCAGTAGTCCCTTAACCATCTCAAACCTTCCGCGAGCTTTCTTT CASSPLTISNLPRAFF
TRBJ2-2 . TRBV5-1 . TGCGCCAGCAGCTTAAGGGAGCCCGACACCGGGGAGCTGTTTTTT CASSLREPDTGELFF
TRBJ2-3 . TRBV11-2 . TGTGCCAGCAGCCCCGCGGGACAGCGAGACACAGATACGCAGTATTTT CASSPAGQRDTDTQYF